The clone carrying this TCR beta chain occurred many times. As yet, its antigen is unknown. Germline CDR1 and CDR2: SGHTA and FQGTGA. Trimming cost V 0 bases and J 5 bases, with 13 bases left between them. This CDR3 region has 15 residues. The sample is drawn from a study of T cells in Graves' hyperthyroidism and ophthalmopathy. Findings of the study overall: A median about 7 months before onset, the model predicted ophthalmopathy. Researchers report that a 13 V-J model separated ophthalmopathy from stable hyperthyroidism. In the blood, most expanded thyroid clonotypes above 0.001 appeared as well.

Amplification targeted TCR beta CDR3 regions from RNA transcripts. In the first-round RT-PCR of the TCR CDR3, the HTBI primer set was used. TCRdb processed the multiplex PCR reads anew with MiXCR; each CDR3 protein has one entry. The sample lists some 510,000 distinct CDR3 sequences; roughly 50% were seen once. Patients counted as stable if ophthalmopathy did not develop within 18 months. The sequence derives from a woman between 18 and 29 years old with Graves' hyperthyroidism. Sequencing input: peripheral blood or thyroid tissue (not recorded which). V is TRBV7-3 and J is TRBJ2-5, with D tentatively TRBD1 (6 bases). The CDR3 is CASSLTGGGLETQYF. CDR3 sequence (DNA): TGTGCCAGCAGCTTAACAGGGGGTGGATTGGAGACCCAGTACTTC.